This TCR beta chain derives from a study of shared clonotypes between healthy human individuals. Study background: The study drew on a couple of women and a few men aged 18 to 49 as donors.

Sequencing was performed with immunoSEQ multiplex PCR; in TCRdb, only in-frame clones are kept and a portion is missing. The sample lists over 400,000 clones, around 95% occurring once. The V end was cut by 4 bases, the J end by 0 bases, with 9 bases between. Germline assignment: CDR1 SQVTM and CDR2 ANQGSEA. This CDR3 contains 13 residues. What was sequenced was naive CD4+ T cells sorted from blood. Indicated subset: CD45RA+ positively selected. The clonotype originates from a woman aged 25 to 39 in good health. This rearrangement joins TRBV29-1 to TRBJ1-1, with D unresolved. This CDR3 is CSVVWQMNTEAFF. The CDR3, as DNA: TGCAGCGTTGTATGGCAGATGAACACTGAAGCTTTCTTT.